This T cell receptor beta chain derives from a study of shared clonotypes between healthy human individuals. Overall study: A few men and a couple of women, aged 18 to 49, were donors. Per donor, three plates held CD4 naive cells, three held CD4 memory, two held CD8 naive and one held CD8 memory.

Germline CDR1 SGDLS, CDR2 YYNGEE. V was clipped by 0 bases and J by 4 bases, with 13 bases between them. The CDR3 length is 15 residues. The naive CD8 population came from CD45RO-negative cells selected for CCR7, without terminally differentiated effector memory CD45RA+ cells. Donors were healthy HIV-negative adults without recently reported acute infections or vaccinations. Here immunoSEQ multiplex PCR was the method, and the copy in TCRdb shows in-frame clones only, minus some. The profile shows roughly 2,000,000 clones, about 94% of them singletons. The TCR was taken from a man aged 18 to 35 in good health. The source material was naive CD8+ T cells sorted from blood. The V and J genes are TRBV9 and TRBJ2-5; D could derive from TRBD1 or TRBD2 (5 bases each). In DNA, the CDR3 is TGTGCCAGCAGCGTAGGAGAGGGGATGGGAGAGACCCAGTACTTC. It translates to CASSVGEGMGETQYF.